This record looks at one TCR beta chain sequence and its context. How the authors handled the data: Reference gene primer amplification gave nucleated cell count estimates. Sequenced by immunoSEQ multiplex PCR; TCRdb stores in-frame clones only, minus some. That table is the source of V, J and clone size, and D and trimming were worked out from the DNA. Counted here are hundreds of thousands of clones, just over 85% occurring once; the ten biggest clones make up 1.4%. The data derive from a study of blood T cell repertoires in COVID-19. J gave up 6 bases and V 1 base, and 10 bases lay outside the gene matches. CDR3 length: 16 amino acids. In germline, CDR1 is SGHRS, CDR2 YFSETQ.

The V call is TRBV5-1, the J call TRBJ1-1; 9 bases are shared with TRBD1. The sequence was obtained from a woman in her twenties or thirties with active or convalescent COVID-19. Sequenced material: peripheral blood. The CDR3 DNA is TGCGCCAGCAGCTTGAACCGGGACAGGGTGGACCCTGAAGCTTTCTTT. Its protein product is CASSLNRDRVDPEAFF.